This T cell receptor (beta chain) was obtained from a study of T-cell memory formation after mild COVID-19. At the level of the study: Clustering of TCRs was largely donor specific. Study-wide points: Contracting CD8+ clones were enriched in EMRA, CD4+ mainly in CM and EM.

Germline V gene sequence: CDR1 ENHRY, CDR2 SYGVKD. CDR3 length: 12 residues. V lost 0 bases, J lost 4 bases, and 1 base lay in between. Each CDR3 protein gets one entry after TCRdb re-called the 5' RACE reads with MiXCR. The sample lists approximately 100,000 distinct CDR3 sequences, 9.5% to 15% seen once, with around 30% in the top ten. This clonotype was found many times. The antigen remains undetermined. The V call is TRBV10-3, the J call TRBJ1-5; D is unclear. This TCR came from an adult woman who had mild COVID-19 (a few samples of this study predate the infection). Cell type and time point are not known. Sequencing was done on a sample of PBMCs or a T cell subset sorted from them (not recorded which). The CDR3 DNA reads TGTGCCATCAGTGAGTCGAATCAGCCCCAGCATTTT. Residues: CAISESNQPQHF.